Shown below are 26 T cell receptor beta chains from a single sample sequenced in a study of patients and donors after allogeneic stem cell transplantation. MiXCR, applied by TCRdb to the RT-PCR reads, yields one record per CDR3 protein. The data contain under 200,000 distinct CDR3 sequences, roughly 30% of them singletons. What was sequenced was blood, either unsorted or a sorted T cell fraction (not recorded which). Source of these receptors: a human donor who was either an allogeneic HSCT recipient or a stem cell or donor lymphocyte infusion donor (not recorded which). It is not recorded whose cells these are; they may come from a transplant donor.

The chain couples TRBV10-3 to TRBJ1-1, with 7 positions matching TRBD1. V trimming: 9 bases; J trimming: 0 bases; junction bases outside the gene matches: 7. CDR1 and CDR2 (germline): ENHRY, SYGVKD. The CDR3 runs to 14 residues. The CDR3 DNA sequence: TGTGCCATGGCCGGGACAGCTATGAACACTGAAGCTTTCTTT. Protein product: CAMAGTAMNTEAFF.

The genes are TRBV6-6 and TRBJ2-2; 9 bases fit TRBD2. V shed 0 bases and J 6 bases; nucleotides not matched to a gene: 11. The CDR3 has 18 residues. Per the germline V gene, CDR1 is MNHNY and CDR2 is SVGAGI (reference sequence). The CDR3 nucleotides are TGTGCCAGCAGTTACTCGATTGTAGCGGGAGAGTCGGCCGGGGAGCTGTTTTTT. Protein product: CASSYSIVAGESAGELFF.

This chain joins TRBV6-2 or TRBV6-3 and TRBJ2-7; 7 positions agree with TRBD2. The V and J ends lost 2 bases and 2 bases, in that order; junction bases with no gene match: 3. Germline V gene data show CDR1 as MNHEY and CDR2 as SVGEGT. This CDR3 has 14 amino acids. The CDR3 sequence: CASSYRDYTYEQYF. Written as DNA, the CDR3 is TGTGCCAGCAGTTACAGGGACTACACCTACGAGCAGTACTTC.

The chain carries TRBV27 and TRBJ2-2; D is possibly TRBD2 (6 bases). The CDR3 runs to 18 residues. Germline V gives CDR1 MNHEY, CDR2 SMNVEV (reference sequence). Trimming left V 0 bases short and J 5 bases short, with 19 bases between. CDR3 in amino acids: CASSLSHVWEVQTGELFF. DNA of the CDR3: TGTGCCAGCAGTTTATCGCACGTATGGGAGGTACAGACCGGGGAGCTGTTTTTT.

Here the CDR3 DNA reads TGTGCCAGCAGTTTCAGGGGCGAGCAGTACTTC. Its translation: CASSFRGEQYF. This chain joins TRBV12-3 or TRBV12-4 and TRBJ2-7; D perhaps matches TRBD1 (6 bases). V lost 3 bases and J lost 6, with 6 bases in between. The CDR3 is 11 residues long.

The chain couples TRBV19 to TRBJ2-7, with D uncertain. The CDR3 runs 15 residues. V was cut by 4 bases and J by 4 bases, with 17 bases left in between. The germline V gene has CDR1 LNHDA and CDR2 SQIVND (reference sequence). The DNA of the CDR3 is TGTGCCAGTAGTAGTCCTACAGCCAGCTATTACGAGCAGTACTTC. Amino acid sequence: CASSSPTASYYEQYF. The whole variable domain, filled in from reference TRBV19 and TRBJ2-7, reads DGGITQSPKYLFRKEGQNVTLSCEQNLNHDAMYWYRQDPGQGLRLIYYSQIVNDFQKGDIAEGYSVSREKKESFPLTVTSAQKNPTAFYLCASSSPTASYYEQYFGPGTRLTVT.

This clonotype has just a few counts. The rearrangement joins TRBV6-2 or TRBV6-3 to TRBJ2-3; 11 bases map to TRBD2. After removal of 0 bases from V and 2 bases from J, the junction contained 4 bases not matched to a gene. The CDR3 spans 17 residues. Germline lookup yields CDR1 MNHEY and CDR2 SVGEGT. In nucleotides, the CDR3 is TGTGCCAGCAGTTACTCGAGGGGACTAGCGGTCACAGATACGCAGTATTTT. It codes for CASSYSRGLAVTDTQYF.

The chain uses TRBV20-1 and TRBJ2-7; weak D call: TRBD2 (5 bases). CDR1 is DFQATT and CDR2 is SNEGSKA in the germline V gene (reference sequence). There are 12 residues in the CDR3. Between the trimmed V and J ends, which lost 3 bases and 3 bases, there was a span of 9 bases. The CDR3: CSASGIFYEQYF. The CDR3 coding sequence is TGCAGTGCTAGCGGGATTTTCTACGAGCAGTACTTC.

This chain uses TRBV5-1 with TRBJ2-3; weak D call: TRBD1 (6 bases). Germline-derived CDR1 and CDR2 are SGHRS and YFSETQ. The CDR3 spans 14 residues. Trimming took 3 bases from V and 6 from J, leaving 14 bases between them. The CDR3 sequence: CASSSQGIRDTQYF. The CDR3 DNA sequence: TGCGCCAGCAGCTCCCAGGGGATACGGGATACGCAGTATTTT.

This chain joins TRBV7-2 and TRBJ1-6; D gene ambiguous. Germline-derived CDR1 and CDR2 are SGHTA and FQGNSA. The CDR3 length is 15 residues. V shed 3 bases and J shed 9 bases, with 15 bases lying between them. The CDR3 DNA reads as TGTGCCAGCAGCTTTCAGCTGTTGGGTACTTCACCCCTCCACTTT. Its protein is CASSFQLLGTSPLHF.

V is TRBV3-1 and J is TRBJ2-7, with D perhaps TRBD2 (5 bases). This CDR3 contains 15 residues. The germline gives CDR1 LGHDT, CDR2 YNNKEL (reference sequence). V was shortened by 3 bases and J by 3 bases, with 15 bases between the two germline ends. CDR3 DNA: TGTGCCAGCAGCCAGCGTGGACTTAGCCTCTACGAGCAGTACTTC. Protein product: CASSQRGLSLYEQYF.

This rearrangement joins TRBV5-1 to TRBJ2-7; D is ambiguous. V was cut by 0 bases and J by 3 bases, with 10 bases left in between. From germline, CDR1 is SGHRS and CDR2 YFSETQ. The CDR3 runs to 14 residues. As DNA, the CDR3 is TGCGCCAGCAGCTTGGTGCCTGGCAACTACGAGCAGTACTTC. Translating it yields CASSLVPGNYEQYF.

This clonotype has only a few counts. The chain recombines TRBV7-2 with TRBJ1-3; D is uncertain. The CDR3 is made up of 15 amino acids. Germline loops: CDR1 SGHTA, CDR2 FQGNSA. Trimming removed 5 bases from V and 0 bases from J, with 11 bases in between. The CDR3 is CASSPTSFSGNTIYF. The CDR3 region has the DNA TGTGCCAGCAGCCCGACGTCCTTCTCTGGAAACACCATATATTTT.

V usage is TRBV20-1 and J usage is TRBJ1-3; D is possibly TRBD1 (6 bases). CDR1 is DFQATT and CDR2 is SNEGSKA in the germline V gene (reference sequence). V lost 0 bases and J 4 bases, leaving 13 bases between the germline ends. CDR3 length: 15 amino acids. For the CDR3, the DNA is TGCAGTGCTAGAGATCTTTCGGGGGCAGGAAACACCATATATTTT. Translation gives CSARDLSGAGNTIYF.

This chain links TRBV10-3 with TRBJ2-1; the match to TRBD2 covers 9 bases. The CDR3 is made up of 17 amino acids. CDR1 is ENHRY, CDR2 SYGVKD, per germline. The ends lost 3 bases at V and 0 bases at J; junction bases unmatched: 6. The CDR3 DNA reads TGTGCCATCAGTGATGCGGGAGGGCCCCGCTCCTACAATGAGCAGTTCTTC. Encoded protein: CAISDAGGPRSYNEQFF.

V and J are TRBV27 and TRBJ2-7; 10 nucleotides align to TRBD2. CDR3 length: 14 amino acids. Germline-derived CDR1 and CDR2 are MNHEY and SMNVEV (reference sequence). With 8 bases clipped from V and 4 bases from J, the junction kept 8 bases outside the gene matches. The CDR3: CASGPGLAIYEQYF. Here the CDR3 DNA reads TGTGCCAGCGGTCCGGGACTAGCGATTTACGAGCAGTACTTC.

This clonotype was counted only a few times. The V call is TRBV28, the J call TRBJ2-2, with D unresolved. Germline-derived CDR1 and CDR2 are MDHEN and SYDVKM. The CDR3 consists of 11 residues. The V end was cut by 4 bases, the J end by 8 bases, with 5 bases between. CDR3 amino acids: CASSSAGELFF. CDR3 sequence (DNA): TGTGCCAGCAGTTCTGCAGGGGAGCTGTTTTTT. The whole variable domain, remainder taken from reference TRBV28 and TRBJ2-2, is DVKVTQSSRYLVKRTGEKVFLECVQDMDHENMFWYRQDPGLGLRLIYFSYDVKMKEKGDIPEGYSVSREKKERFSLILESASTNQTSMYLCASSSAGELFFGEGSRLTVL.

This clonotype was counted ten times or more. The rearrangement joins TRBV4-2 to TRBJ1-1, with D perhaps matching TRBD1 (5 bases). The CDR3 spans 18 residues. The germline V gene encodes CDR1 LGHNA and CDR2 YNFKEQ. V dropped 0 bases and J dropped 1 base, with 18 bases sitting between them. CDR3 DNA sequence: TGTGCCAGCAGCCAAGACGGAGGGCCAGGGACTTGGAACACTGAAGCTTTCTTT. Amino acids: CASSQDGGPGTWNTEAFF.

This clonotype was observed a few times. The chain is built from TRBV25-1 and TRBJ2-1; D gene uncertain. The CDR3 runs to 15 residues. The V end was cut by 6 bases, the J end by 2 bases, with 14 bases between. The germline gives CDR1 MGHDK, CDR2 SYGVNS. The CDR3, as DNA: TGTGCCAGCAGACCCCTAGATTTTCCCTACAATGAGCAGTTCTTC. It specifies CASRPLDFPYNEQFF.

V is TRBV4-3 and J is TRBJ1-2; 8 bases agree with TRBD1. This CDR3 spans 15 amino acids. Germline V gene lookup returns CDR1 LGHNA and CDR2 YSLEER. Trimming at V came to 3 bases and at J to 4 bases, leaving 7 bases not matched to a gene. The CDR3 sequence: CASSHNRGLGYGYTF. CDR3 nucleotide sequence: TGCGCCAGCAGCCACAACAGGGGGTTGGGCTATGGCTACACCTTC.

The chain recombines TRBV27 with TRBJ2-1; TRBD2 is a possible D gene (6 bases). From germline, CDR1 is MNHEY and CDR2 SMNVEV (reference sequence). V lost 3 bases and J lost 9, with 12 bases in between. This CDR3 contains 13 residues. DNA for the CDR3: TGTGCCAGCAGTTTCGGGAGAGCAAGTGAGCAGTTCTTC. Its protein is CASSFGRASEQFF.

This clonotype has only a few counts. This rearrangement joins TRBV5-4 to TRBJ2-3; perhaps TRBD2 as D (5 bases). V lost 5 bases, J lost 9 bases, and 19 bases lay in between. This CDR3 is built from 14 residues. From germline, CDR1 is SGHNT and CDR2 YYREEE (reference sequence). This chain's CDR3 is CASSPQTSPGTQYF. CDR3 sequence (DNA): TGTGCCAGCAGTCCCCAGACCTCACCGGGGACGCAGTATTTT.

The chain uses TRBV7-6 and TRBJ1-4; TRBD1 aligns across 9 bases. With V trimmed by 5 bases and J by 8 bases, 18 bases remained unmatched. Germline V CDR1 and CDR2: SGHVS, FNYEAQ. This CDR3 has 18 amino acids. CDR3 loop: CASSPHLRGTGMGEKLFF. The CDR3 coding sequence is TGTGCCAGCAGCCCTCACCTCAGGGGGACAGGGATGGGAGAAAAACTGTTTTTT.

V is TRBV4-3 and J is TRBJ1-3, with D possibly TRBD1 on 6 matching bases. V lost 0 bases to trimming and J lost 4 bases, with 10 bases between them. Germline CDR1 LGHNA, CDR2 YSLEER. There are 15 residues in the CDR3. CDR3 region: CASSQEGHLGNTIYF. CDR3 DNA: TGCGCCAGCAGCCAAGAGGGACACCTGGGAAACACCATATATTTT.

Ten or more counts support this clonotype. V gene TRBV29-1 combines with J gene TRBJ1-2, with 9 bases matching TRBD1. V dropped 5 bases and J dropped 7; count of bases not matched to a gene: 2. CDR3 size: 11 residues. Germline V gives CDR1 SQVTM, CDR2 ANQGSEA. Here the CDR3 reads CSVPTGGGYTF. CDR3 nucleotide sequence: TGCAGCGTTCCGACAGGGGGTGGCTACACCTTC.

This sequence joins TRBV4-1 and TRBJ2-7; no reliable D call. V shed 2 bases and J shed 4 bases, with 15 bases lying between them. The CDR3 runs to 15 residues. CDR1 and CDR2 (germline): MGHRA, YSYEKL. In DNA, the CDR3 is TGCGCCAGCAGCCAATCAAGTAGGTGGCTTTACGAGCAGTACTTC. Translating gives CASSQSSRWLYEQYF.